This entry features one T cell receptor (beta chain) sequence. Its antigen is as yet unknown. Assay: immunoSEQ multiplex PCR; the TCRdb copy retains only in-frame clones and omits some. The sample includes approximately 100,000 clones, over 75% of them seen just once. These data come from a study of T cell responses to AZD1222 COVID-19 vaccine. Study-level background: Second-dose timings of about 4 or about 12 weeks were pooled.

Trimming cost V 6 bases and J 8 bases, with 14 bases left between them. The CDR3 is made up of 14 amino acids. The germline CDR1 and CDR2 sequences are SGHAT and FQDESV (reference sequence). Study outcomes and limitations: The study sampled repertoires only after the peak T cell response. Once two AZD1222 doses were given, Spike-specific TCR breadth and depth went up. Clonal diversity was possibly underestimated, and white British individuals and females predominated among donors.

The receptor was derived from an adult in good health. The gene calls are TRBV11-1 and TRBJ1-6; possibly TRBD1 for D (5 bases). The sequenced sample was peripheral blood, obtained on day 0 of AZD1222 vaccination. The CDR3 sequence is CASRGGPQYSPLHF. DNA for the CDR3: TGTGCCAGCAGGGGGGGACCCCAGTATTCACCCCTCCACTTT.